These 9 T cell receptor beta chains originate from one sample sequenced in a study of T cell repertoires in cytomegalovirus infection. TCRdb processed the reads anew with MiXCR; each CDR3 protein has one entry. The table includes approximately 170,000 distinct CDR3 sequences, around 14% detected once. The material sequenced was PBMCs. The receptors were sampled from a human donor in good health (CMV status not recorded). Some clones in this sample may be carry-over from other donors' samples.

This sequence joins TRBV6-2 or TRBV6-3 and TRBJ2-3; TRBD2 might be the D (6 bases). The CDR3 runs to 13 residues. The ends were cut back, 7 bases at V and 2 bases at J, with 10 bases in the middle. Per germline, CDR1 MNHEY and CDR2 SVGEGT. The CDR3 DNA follows: TGTGCCAGCACGGGGGTAAACACAGATACGCAGTATTTT. It codes for CASTGVNTDTQYF.

This clonotype has ten or more counts. The rearrangement joins TRBV7-8 to TRBJ2-1; D ambiguous. Trimming shortened V by 1 base and J by 2 bases, and 12 bases separated the two germline ends. The CDR3 totals 16 residues. The V gene's germline CDR1 is SGHVS and CDR2 FQNEAQ. The CDR3 sequence is CASSLGVGITYNEQFF. The CDR3 coding sequence is TGTGCCAGCAGCTTAGGAGTAGGAATTACCTACAATGAGCAGTTCTTC.

The chain couples TRBV5-5 to TRBJ2-5; the D is unclear. The CDR3 runs to 14 residues. The germline V gene encodes CDR1 SGHKS and CDR2 YYEKEE (reference sequence). V shed 3 bases and J shed 7 bases, with 16 bases lying between them. As DNA, the CDR3 is TGTGCCAGCAGCTCCTCGAAACCCGAAGGGACCCAGTACTTC. This gives the protein CASSSSKPEGTQYF.

This clonotype was found a few times. The chain is built from TRBV14 and TRBJ2-1, with no clear D. Trimming cost V 2 bases and J 13 bases, with 12 bases left between them. CDR1 and CDR2 (germline): SGHDN, FVKESK. The CDR3 has 12 amino acids. CDR3: CASSQTAGTQFF. CDR3 nucleotide sequence: TGTGCCAGCAGCCAAACGGCAGGCACTCAGTTCTTC.

This sequence joins TRBV20-1 and TRBJ1-6; perhaps TRBD1 as D (6 bases). V gave up 5 bases and J gave up 10 bases, with 21 bases separating them. Germline V gene data show CDR1 as DFQATT and CDR2 as SNEGSKA (reference sequence). There are 15 residues in the CDR3. CDR3 amino acids: CSAEQRGRISSPLHF. CDR3 nucleotide sequence: TGCAGTGCTGAACAACGGGGGCGAATATCCTCACCCCTCCACTTT.

This clonotype was counted ten times or more. The V call is TRBV7-2, the J call TRBJ1-5, with 8 positions matching TRBD1. Losses at the gene ends were 1 base for V and 6 bases for J; bases not matched to a gene: 2. This CDR3 is 14 amino acids long. In germline, CDR1 is SGHTA, CDR2 FQGNSA. Here the CDR3 DNA reads TGTGCCAGCAGCTTAGTTCAGGGGGCTCAGCCCCAGCATTTT. Its protein is CASSLVQGAQPQHF.

This chain joins TRBV29-1 and TRBJ1-2, with D uncertain. This CDR3 is built from 11 residues. CDR1 and CDR2 from the germline V gene are SQVTM and ANQGSEA. Trimming stripped 7 bases from V and 4 bases from J, with 10 bases between. The CDR3 DNA follows: TGCAGCGCCTCGGGCCTCTATGGCTACACCTTC. It encodes CSASGLYGYTF.

This clonotype appeared many times. This sequence joins TRBV7-8 and TRBJ1-2; 7 bases fit TRBD1. V lost 10 bases, J lost 5 bases, and 7 bases stayed unmatched. This CDR3 has 12 amino acids. CDR1 and CDR2 (germline): SGHVS, FQNEAQ. In DNA, the CDR3 is TGTGCCACCCGACAGGGCAAATATGGCTACACCTTC. It encodes CATRQGKYGYTF.

The rearrangement links TRBV9 to TRBJ2-7; the match to TRBD2 covers 14 bases. This CDR3 is built from 16 residues. CDR1 is SGDLS and CDR2 is YYNGEE in the germline V gene. V was clipped by 4 bases and J by 6 bases; unmatched bases: 9. The CDR3 region is CASSKIGTSGSSEQYF. CDR3 DNA sequence: TGTGCCAGCAGCAAGATCGGGACTAGCGGGAGCTCCGAGCAGTACTTC.